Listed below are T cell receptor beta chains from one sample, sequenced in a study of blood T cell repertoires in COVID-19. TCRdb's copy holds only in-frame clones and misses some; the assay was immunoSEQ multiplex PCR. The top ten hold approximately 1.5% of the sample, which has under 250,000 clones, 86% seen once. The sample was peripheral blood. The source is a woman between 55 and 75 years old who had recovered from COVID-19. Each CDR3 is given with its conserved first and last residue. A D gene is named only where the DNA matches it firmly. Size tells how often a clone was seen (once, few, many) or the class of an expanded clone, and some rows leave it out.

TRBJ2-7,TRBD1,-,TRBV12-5,TGTGCTAGTGGTTTGCCAAGACAGGGCCCCTACGAGCAGTACTTC,CASGLPRQGPYEQYF
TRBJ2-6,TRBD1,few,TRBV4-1,TGCGCCAGCAGCCAACAGGGGGCATATTTAGGTTCTGGGGCCAACGTCCTGACTTTC,CASSQQGAYLGSGANVLTF
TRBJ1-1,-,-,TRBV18,TGTGCCAGCTCACCCAGTAGGGGGATGAACACTGAAGCTTTCTTT,CASSPSRGMNTEAFF
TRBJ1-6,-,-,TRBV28,TGTGCCAGCACTCTTCCCCGACGACGGGAAGCGAGGCCCCTCCACTTT,CASTLPRRREARPLHF
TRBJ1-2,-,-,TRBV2,TGTGCCAGCAGTGTTTTTCGAGACTCCTATGGCTACACCTTC,CASSVFRDSYGYTF
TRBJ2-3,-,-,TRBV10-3,TGTGCCATCAGCCTTACAGGGCGCCGCACAGATACGCAGTATTTT,CAISLTGRRTDTQYF
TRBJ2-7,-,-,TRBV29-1,TGCAGCGTTGAAATAAGGGCTTCGGGGATTGCGGGCCTCTACGAGCAGTACTTC,CSVEIRASGIAGLYEQYF
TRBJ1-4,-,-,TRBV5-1,TGCGCCAGCAGCTCCTTGCCGGGGGGGACTAATGAAAAACTGTTTTTT,CASSSLPGGTNEKLFF
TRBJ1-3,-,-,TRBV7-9,TGTGCCAGCAGCCCCAGGGCAGGGGCATTCTCTGGAAACACCATATATTTT,CASSPRAGAFSGNTIYF
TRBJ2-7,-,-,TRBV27,TGTGCCAGCAGTTTCACAGGCCTCTACGAGCAGTACTTC,CASSFTGLYEQYF
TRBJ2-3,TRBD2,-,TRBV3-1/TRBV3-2,TGTGCCAGCAGCCCTAGCGGGGGCCGCACAGATACGCAGTATTTT,CASSPSGGRTDTQYF
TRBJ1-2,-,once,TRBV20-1,TGCAGTGCCAGTCAGGGGCTGGATGGCTACACCTTC,CSASQGLDGYTF
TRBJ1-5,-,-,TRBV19,TGTGCCAGTAGTGTGGTGGAATCGGGGTATCAGCCCCAGCATTTT,CASSVVESGYQPQHF
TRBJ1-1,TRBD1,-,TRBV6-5,TGTGCCAGCGGTAAACAGGGGCGGAACACTGAAGCTTTCTTT,CASGKQGRNTEAFF
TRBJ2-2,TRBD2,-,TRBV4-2,TGTGCCAGCAGCCAAGAGGGACTAGGGGGGTACCCCGGGGAGCTGTTTTTT,CASSQEGLGGYPGELFF
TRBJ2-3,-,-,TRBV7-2,TGTGCCAGCAGCTTAGCTTCTAGCACAGATACGCAGTATTTT,CASSLASSTDTQYF
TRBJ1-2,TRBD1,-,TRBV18,TGTGCCAGCTCACCACGGGACAGGGGTCTCCTACTTAACTATGGCTACACCTTC,CASSPRDRGLLLNYGYTF
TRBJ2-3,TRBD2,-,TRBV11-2,TGTGCCAGCAGCCGCGGACTAGCGGCTAGCACAGATACGCAGTATTTT,CASSRGLAASTDTQYF
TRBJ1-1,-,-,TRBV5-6,TGTGCCAGCAGCTTGCCGCCCGGGATGAACACTGAAGCTTTCTTT,CASSLPPGMNTEAFF
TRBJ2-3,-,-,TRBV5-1,TGCGCCAGCAGCTTGGCCCTGGGGGGGCGAGGAGATACGCAGTATTTT,CASSLALGGRGDTQYF
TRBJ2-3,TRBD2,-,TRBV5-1,TGCGCCAGCAATCGGGGGGGAAGCACAGATACGCAGTATTTT,CASNRGGSTDTQYF
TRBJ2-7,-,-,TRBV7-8,TGTGCCAGCAGCCGGACAGCTTACGAGCAGTACTTC,CASSRTAYEQYF
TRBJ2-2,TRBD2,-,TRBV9,TGTGCCAGCAGCGTAGGGACTAGCGGGGGGCTCACGAACACCGGGGAGCTGTTTTTT,CASSVGTSGGLTNTGELFF
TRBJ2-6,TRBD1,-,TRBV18,TGTGCCAGCTCTCGAGCCACGACAGGGAGCTCCTCTGGGGCCAACGTCCTGACTTTC,CASSRATTGSSSGANVLTF
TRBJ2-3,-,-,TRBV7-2,TGTGCCAGCAGCTTACGGGGGGCGCGGGACACAGATACGCAGTATTTT,CASSLRGARDTDTQYF
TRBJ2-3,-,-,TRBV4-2,TGTGCCAGCAGCCAACCAGATTCTAGCACAGATACGCAGTATTTT,CASSQPDSSTDTQYF
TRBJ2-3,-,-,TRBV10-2,TGCGCCAGCAGTAATCCGGGACAAGACACAGATACGCAGTATTTT,CASSNPGQDTDTQYF
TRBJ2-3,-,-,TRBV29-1,TGCAGCGTTGAAACAGGAGGCACAGATACGCAGTATTTT,CSVETGGTDTQYF
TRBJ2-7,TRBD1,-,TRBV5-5,TGTGCCAGCAACCTACCGGGACAGACCTACGAGCAGTACTTC,CASNLPGQTYEQYF
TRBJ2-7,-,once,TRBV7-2,TGTGCCAGCAGCTTAGGGGCCCTAGCTACTACCGAGTACTTC,CASSLGALATTEYF
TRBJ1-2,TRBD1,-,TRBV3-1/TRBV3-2,TGTGCCAGCAGCCAAGTTCTAAAGGGACAGCAGACCTTC,CASSQVLKGQQTF
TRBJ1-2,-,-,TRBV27,TGTGCCAGCAGTTTCGCGGGTAACTATGGCTACACCTTC,CASSFAGNYGYTF
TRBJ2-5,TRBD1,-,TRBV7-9,TGTGCCAGCAGCTTACATGGACAGGCGGCCGTGACCCAGTACTTC,CASSLHGQAAVTQYF
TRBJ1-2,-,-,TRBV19,TGTGCCAGTAGTATGGCAGGGTTCTATGGCTACACCTTC,CASSMAGFYGYTF
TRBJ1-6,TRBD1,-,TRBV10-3,TGTGCCATCAGTGTACAGGGGGTCGATTCACCCCTCCACTTT,CAISVQGVDSPLHF
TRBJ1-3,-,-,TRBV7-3,TGTGCCAGCAGCTTAGGGCCAGACTCTGGAAACACCATATATTTT,CASSLGPDSGNTIYF
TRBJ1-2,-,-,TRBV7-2,TGTGCCAGCAGCGCGAGGACAGTATATGGCTACACCTTC,CASSARTVYGYTF
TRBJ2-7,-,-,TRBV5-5,TGTGCCAGCAGCTTCTGGGGCGACTCCTACGAGCAGTACTTC,CASSFWGDSYEQYF
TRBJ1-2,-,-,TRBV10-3,TGTGCCGTTAAACCGGGACAAACACATAACTATGGCTACACCTTC,CAVKPGQTHNYGYTF
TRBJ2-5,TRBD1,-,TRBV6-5,TGTGCCAGCAGTTCGGGACAGGGGTTCCAAGAGACCCAGTACTTC,CASSSGQGFQETQYF
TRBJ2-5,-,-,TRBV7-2,TGTGCCAGCAGCTTAATACCAGGGGAGGGAGAGACCCAGTACTTC,CASSLIPGEGETQYF
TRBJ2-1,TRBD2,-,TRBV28,TGTGCCAGCAGGCCCGGGGGCGGGGGGCCCTACAATGAGCAGTTCTTC,CASRPGGGGPYNEQFF
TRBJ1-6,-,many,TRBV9,TGTGCCAGCAGCACCCCCCTCGGACAGACTCCCTATAATTCACCCCTCCACTTT,CASSTPLGQTPYNSPLHF
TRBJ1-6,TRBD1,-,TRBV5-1,TGCGCCAGCAGCCCATGGGACAGGGGTAATTCACCCCTCCACTTT,CASSPWDRGNSPLHF
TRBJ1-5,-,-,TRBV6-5,TGTGCCAGCAGTTCCCTACAGGGTGGTGATCAGCCCCAGCATTTT,CASSSLQGGDQPQHF
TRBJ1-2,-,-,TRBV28,TGTGCCAGCAGTCAGACTACAGGCTACACCTTC,CASSQTTGYTF
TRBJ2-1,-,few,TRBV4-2,TGTGCCAGCAGCCAAGCTTCGGACACAACTGTAAGCTCCTACAATGAGCAGTTCTTC,CASSQASDTTVSSYNEQFF
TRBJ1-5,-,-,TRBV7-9,TGTGCCAGCAGCTTAGTAAGCGACCAGCCCCAGCATTTT,CASSLVSDQPQHF
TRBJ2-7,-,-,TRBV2,TGTGCCAGCACCTCCGCCTACGAGCAGTACTTC,CASTSAYEQYF
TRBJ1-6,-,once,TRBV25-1,TGTGCCAGCAGTGAACAGGGGAAGGCTTCACCCCTCCACTTT,CASSEQGKASPLHF
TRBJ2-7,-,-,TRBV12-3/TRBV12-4,TGTGCCAGCAGTTTTGGACTATCCTACGAGCAGTACTTC,CASSFGLSYEQYF
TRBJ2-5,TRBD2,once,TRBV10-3,TGTGCCTCCGGGAGGGAGACCCAGTACTTC,CASGRETQYF
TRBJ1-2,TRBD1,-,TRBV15,TGTGCCACCAGCAGAGATAGCCGGGACAGTGGCTACACCTTC,CATSRDSRDSGYTF